The table lists the clone carrying this TCR beta chain with many counts. The data derive from a study of identical twins. Template switching, a step in the protocol, added a universal primer site, and cDNA carried unique molecular identifiers. From the 5' RACE reads, TCRdb called clonotypes with MiXCR, one entry per CDR3 protein. The sample gives hundreds of thousands of distinct CDR3 sequences, 9% to 15% of which show up once; roughly 1.5% is in the top ten. Germline values: CDR1 SGHNT, CDR2 YYREEE (reference sequence). This CDR3 has 14 amino acids. V was pared by 0 bases and J by 8 bases, with 13 bases between. The same sample was also studied in work on yellow fever vaccine responses in identical twins.

The specimen was PBMCs. This sequence joins TRBV5-4 and TRBJ2-3; a possible D gene is TRBD2 (5 bases). The clonotype comes from a woman between 18 and 30 years old in good health. For the CDR3, the DNA is TGTGCCAGCAGCTTGGGCTTAGGGAGTCCTACGCAGTATTTT. Amino acid sequence: CASSLGLGSPTQYF.